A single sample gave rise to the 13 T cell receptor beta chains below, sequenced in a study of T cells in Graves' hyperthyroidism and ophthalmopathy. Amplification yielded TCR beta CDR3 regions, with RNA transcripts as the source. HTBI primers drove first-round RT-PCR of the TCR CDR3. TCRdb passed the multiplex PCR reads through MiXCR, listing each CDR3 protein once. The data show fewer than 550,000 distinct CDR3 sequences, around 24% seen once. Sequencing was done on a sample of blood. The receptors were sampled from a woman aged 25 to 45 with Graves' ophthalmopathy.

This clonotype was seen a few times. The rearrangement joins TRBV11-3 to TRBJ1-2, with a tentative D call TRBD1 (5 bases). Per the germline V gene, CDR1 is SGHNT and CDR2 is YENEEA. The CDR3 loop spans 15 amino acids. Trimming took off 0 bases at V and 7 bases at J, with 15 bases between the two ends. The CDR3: CASSLEGTPEGGYTF. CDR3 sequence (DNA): TGTGCCAGCAGCTTAGAAGGGACGCCCGAGGGTGGCTACACCTTC.

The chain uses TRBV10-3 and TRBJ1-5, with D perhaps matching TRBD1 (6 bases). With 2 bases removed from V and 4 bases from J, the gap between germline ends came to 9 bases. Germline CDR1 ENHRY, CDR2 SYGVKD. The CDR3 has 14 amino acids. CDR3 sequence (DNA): TGTGCCATCAGTGAGAGGACAGTTAATCAGCCCCAGCATTTT. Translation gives CAISERTVNQPQHF.

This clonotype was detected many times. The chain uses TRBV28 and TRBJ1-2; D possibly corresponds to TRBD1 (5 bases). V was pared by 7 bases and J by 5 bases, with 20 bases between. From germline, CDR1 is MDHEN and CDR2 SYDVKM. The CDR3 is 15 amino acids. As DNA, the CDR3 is TGTGCCAGCAACCTCCCCGGTGGGGCGCGGTATGGCTACACCTTC. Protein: CASNLPGGARYGYTF.

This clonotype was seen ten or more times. CDR3 loop: CASSSLLARKSTQYF. As DNA, the CDR3 is TGTGCCAGCAGTTCCCTGCTAGCTCGGAAATCGACCCAGTACTTC. The chain couples TRBV27 to TRBJ2-5; possible D gene TRBD2, 5 bases. Germline V CDR1 and CDR2: MNHEY, SMNVEV (reference sequence). V was pared by 4 bases and J by 7 bases, with 19 bases between. This CDR3 is built from 15 residues.

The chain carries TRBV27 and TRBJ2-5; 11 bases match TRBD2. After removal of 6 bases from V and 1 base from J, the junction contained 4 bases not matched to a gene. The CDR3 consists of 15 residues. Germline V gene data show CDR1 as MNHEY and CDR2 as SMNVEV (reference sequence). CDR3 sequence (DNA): TGTGCCAGCAGACTAGCGGGAGCCGCCCAAGAGACCCAGTACTTC. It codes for CASRLAGAAQETQYF.

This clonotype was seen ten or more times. CDR3 loop: CSARVAGQGTWGGYTF. CDR3 DNA: TGCAGTGCTAGAGTGGCGGGACAGGGAACGTGGGGCGGCTACACCTTC. This chain uses TRBV20-1 with TRBJ1-2; 9 bases match TRBD1. Germline V gene data show CDR1 as DFQATT and CDR2 as SNEGSKA (reference sequence). The CDR3 length is 16 residues. Trimming cost V 1 base and J 8 bases; bases outside gene matches: 14.

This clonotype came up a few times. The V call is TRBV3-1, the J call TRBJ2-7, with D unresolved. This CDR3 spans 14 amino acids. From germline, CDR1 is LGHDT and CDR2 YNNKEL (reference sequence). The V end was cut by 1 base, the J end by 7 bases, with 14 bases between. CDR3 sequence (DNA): TGTGCCAGCAGCCAAGTCGAGACGGGTTTGGAGCAGTACTTC. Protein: CASSQVETGLEQYF.

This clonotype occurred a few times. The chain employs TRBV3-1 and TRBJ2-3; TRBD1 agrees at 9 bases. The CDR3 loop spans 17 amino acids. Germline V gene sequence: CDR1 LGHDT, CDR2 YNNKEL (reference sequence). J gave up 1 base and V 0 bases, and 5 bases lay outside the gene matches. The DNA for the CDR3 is TGTGCCAGCAGCCAAGACCCTTGGACAGGGGGCACAGATACGCAGTATTTT. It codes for CASSQDPWTGGTDTQYF.

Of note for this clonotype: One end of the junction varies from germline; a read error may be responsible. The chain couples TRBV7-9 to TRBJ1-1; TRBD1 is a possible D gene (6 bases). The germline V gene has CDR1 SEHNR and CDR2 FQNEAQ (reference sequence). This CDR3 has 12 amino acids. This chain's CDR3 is CASRKGDTEACF. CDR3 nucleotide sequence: TGTGCCAGCAGAAAAGGGGACACTGAAGCTTGCTTT.

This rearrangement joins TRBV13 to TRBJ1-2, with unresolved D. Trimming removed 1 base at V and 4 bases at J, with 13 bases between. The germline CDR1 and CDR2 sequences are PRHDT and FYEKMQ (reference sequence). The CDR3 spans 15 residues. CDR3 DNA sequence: TGTGCCAGCAGCTTAGTGTCGGTGGTGGGCTATGGCTACACCTTC. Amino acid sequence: CASSLVSVVGYGYTF.

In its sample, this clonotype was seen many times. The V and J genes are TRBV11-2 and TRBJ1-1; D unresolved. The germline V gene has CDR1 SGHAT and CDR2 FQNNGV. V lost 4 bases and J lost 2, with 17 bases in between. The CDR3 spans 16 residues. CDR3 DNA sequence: TGTGCCAGCAGCTCCCCCCCCGACGGAGTTAACACTGAAGCTTTCTTT. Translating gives CASSSPPDGVNTEAFF.

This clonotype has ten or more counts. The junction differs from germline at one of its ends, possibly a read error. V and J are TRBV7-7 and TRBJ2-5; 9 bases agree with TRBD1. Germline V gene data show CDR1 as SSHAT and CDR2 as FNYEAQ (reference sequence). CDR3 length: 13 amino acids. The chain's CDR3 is CASSVGQGETQYF. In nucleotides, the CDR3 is TGTGCTAGCAGCGTGGGACAGGGAGAGACCCAGTACTTC.

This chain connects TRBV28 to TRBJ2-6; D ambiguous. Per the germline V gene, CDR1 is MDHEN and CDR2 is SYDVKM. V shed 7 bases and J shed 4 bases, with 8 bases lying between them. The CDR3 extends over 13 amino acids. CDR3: CASTLRGANVLTF. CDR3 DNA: TGTGCCAGCACTCTGAGAGGGGCCAACGTCCTGACTTTC.